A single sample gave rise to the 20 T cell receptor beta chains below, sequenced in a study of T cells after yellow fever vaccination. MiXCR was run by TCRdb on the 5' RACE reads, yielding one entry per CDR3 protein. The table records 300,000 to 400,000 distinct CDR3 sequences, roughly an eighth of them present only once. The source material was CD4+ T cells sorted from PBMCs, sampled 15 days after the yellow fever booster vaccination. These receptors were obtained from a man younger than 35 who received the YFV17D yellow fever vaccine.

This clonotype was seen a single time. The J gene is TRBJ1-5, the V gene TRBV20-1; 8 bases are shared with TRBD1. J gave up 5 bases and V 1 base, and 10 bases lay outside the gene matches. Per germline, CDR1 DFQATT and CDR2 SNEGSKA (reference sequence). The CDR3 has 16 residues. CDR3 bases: TGCAGTGCTAGAGCCTTACAGGGGGGTACCTATCAGCCCCAGCATTTT. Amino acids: CSARALQGGTYQPQHF.

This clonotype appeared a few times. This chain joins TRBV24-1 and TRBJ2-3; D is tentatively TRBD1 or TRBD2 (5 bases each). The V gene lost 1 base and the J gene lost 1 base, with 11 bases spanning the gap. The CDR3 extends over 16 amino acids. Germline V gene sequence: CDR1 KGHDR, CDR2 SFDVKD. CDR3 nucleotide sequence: TGTGCCACCAGTGATTTCGAGGGGTCCGGCACAGATACGCAGTATTTT. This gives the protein CATSDFEGSGTDTQYF.

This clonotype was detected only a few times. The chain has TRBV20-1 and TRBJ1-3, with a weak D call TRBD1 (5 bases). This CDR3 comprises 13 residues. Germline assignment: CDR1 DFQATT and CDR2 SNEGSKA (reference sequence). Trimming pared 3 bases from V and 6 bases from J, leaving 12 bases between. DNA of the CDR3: TGCAGTGCTAGGCGGGGGTATGAAAACACCATATATTTT. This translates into CSARRGYENTIYF.

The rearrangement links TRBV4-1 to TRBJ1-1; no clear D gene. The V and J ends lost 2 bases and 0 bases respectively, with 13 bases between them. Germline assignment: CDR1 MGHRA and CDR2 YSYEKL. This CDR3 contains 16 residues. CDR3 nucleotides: TGCGCCAGCAGCCAATTACTAGAGAACATGAACACTGAAGCTTTCTTT. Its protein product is CASSQLLENMNTEAFF.

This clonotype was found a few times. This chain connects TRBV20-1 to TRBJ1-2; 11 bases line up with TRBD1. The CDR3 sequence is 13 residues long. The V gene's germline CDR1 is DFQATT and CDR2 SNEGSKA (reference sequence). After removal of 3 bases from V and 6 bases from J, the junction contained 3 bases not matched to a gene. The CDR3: CSASLGQGDGYTF. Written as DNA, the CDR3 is TGCAGTGCTAGTCTGGGACAGGGGGATGGCTACACCTTC.

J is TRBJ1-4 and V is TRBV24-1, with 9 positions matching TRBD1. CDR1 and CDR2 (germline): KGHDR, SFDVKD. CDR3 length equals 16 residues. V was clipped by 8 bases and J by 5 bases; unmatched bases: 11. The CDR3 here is CATKPGQGSANEKLFF. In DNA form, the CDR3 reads TGTGCCACCAAACCGGGACAGGGATCGGCGAATGAAAAACTGTTTTTT.

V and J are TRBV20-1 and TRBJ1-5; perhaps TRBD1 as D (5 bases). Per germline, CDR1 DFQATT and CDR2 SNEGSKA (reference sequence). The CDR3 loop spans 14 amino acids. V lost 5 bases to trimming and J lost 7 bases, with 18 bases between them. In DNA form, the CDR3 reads TGCAGTGCTCCCAGGGAGGGAATGAAGCAGCCCCAGCATTTT. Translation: CSAPREGMKQPQHF.

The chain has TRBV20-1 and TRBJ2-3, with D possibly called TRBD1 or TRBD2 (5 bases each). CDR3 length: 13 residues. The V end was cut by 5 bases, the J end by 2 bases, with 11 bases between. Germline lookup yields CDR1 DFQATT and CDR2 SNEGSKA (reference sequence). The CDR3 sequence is CSALGPNTDTQYF. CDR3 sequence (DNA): TGCAGTGCTCTGGGACCCAACACAGATACGCAGTATTTT.

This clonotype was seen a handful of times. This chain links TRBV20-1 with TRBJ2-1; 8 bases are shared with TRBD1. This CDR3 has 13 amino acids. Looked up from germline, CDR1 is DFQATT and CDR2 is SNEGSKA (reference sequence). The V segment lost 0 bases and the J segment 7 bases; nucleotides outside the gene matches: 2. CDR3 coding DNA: TGCAGTGCTAGAGAGACAGGGGAGAATGAGCAGTTCTTC. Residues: CSARETGENEQFF.

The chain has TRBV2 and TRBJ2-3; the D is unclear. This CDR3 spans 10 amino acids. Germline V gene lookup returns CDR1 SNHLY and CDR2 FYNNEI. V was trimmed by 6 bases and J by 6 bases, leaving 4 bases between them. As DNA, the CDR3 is TGTGCCAGCAGATTCGATACGCAGTATTTT. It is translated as CASRFDTQYF.

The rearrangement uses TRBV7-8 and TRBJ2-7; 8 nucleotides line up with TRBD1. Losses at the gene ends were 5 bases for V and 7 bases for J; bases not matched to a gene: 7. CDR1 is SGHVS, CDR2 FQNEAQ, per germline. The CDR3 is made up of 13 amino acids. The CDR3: CASSGQGPGEQYF. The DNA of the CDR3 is TGTGCCAGCAGCGGACAGGGTCCGGGTGAGCAGTACTTC.

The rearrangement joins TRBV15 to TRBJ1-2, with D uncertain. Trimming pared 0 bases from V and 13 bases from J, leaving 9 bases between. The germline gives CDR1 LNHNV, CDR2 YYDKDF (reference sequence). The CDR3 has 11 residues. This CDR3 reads CATSREDGRTF. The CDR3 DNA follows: TGTGCCACCAGCAGAGAAGACGGACGCACCTTC.

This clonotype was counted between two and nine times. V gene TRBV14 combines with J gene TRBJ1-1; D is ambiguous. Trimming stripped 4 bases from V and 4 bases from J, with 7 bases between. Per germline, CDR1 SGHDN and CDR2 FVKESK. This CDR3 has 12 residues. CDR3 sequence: CASSRLGTEAFF. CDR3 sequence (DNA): TGTGCCAGCAGCCGTCTCGGCACTGAAGCTTTCTTT. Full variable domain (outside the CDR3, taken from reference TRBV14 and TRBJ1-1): EAGVTQFPSHSVIEKGQTVTLRCDPISGHDNLYWYRRVMGKEIKFLLHFVKESKQDESGMPNNRFLAERTGGTYSTLKVQPAELEDSGVYFCASSRLGTEAFFGQGTRLTVV.

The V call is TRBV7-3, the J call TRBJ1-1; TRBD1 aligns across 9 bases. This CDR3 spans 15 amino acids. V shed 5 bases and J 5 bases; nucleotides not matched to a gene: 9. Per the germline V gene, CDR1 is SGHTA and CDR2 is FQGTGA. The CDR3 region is CASSTLTGGLTEAFF. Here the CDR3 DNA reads TGTGCCAGCAGCACACTGACAGGGGGATTGACTGAAGCTTTCTTT.

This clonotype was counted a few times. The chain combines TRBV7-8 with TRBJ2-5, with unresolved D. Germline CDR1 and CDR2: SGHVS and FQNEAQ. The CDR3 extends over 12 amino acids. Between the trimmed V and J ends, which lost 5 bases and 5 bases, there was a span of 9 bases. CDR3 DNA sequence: TGTGCCAGCAGCCCCGGGTGGGAGACCCAGTACTTC. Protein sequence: CASSPGWETQYF.

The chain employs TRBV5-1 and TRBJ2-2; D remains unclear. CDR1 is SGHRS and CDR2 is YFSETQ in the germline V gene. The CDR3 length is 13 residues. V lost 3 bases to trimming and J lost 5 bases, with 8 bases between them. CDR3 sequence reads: CASSSDWTGELFF. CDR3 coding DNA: TGCGCCAGCAGCTCCGACTGGACCGGGGAGCTGTTTTTT.

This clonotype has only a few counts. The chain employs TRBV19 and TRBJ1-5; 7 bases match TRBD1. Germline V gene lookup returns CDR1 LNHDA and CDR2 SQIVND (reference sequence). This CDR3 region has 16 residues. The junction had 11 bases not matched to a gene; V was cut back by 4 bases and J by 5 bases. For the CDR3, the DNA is TGTGCCAGTAGTAAGACCTTGGGACAGCCGGATCAGCCCCAGCATTTT. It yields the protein CASSKTLGQPDQPQHF.

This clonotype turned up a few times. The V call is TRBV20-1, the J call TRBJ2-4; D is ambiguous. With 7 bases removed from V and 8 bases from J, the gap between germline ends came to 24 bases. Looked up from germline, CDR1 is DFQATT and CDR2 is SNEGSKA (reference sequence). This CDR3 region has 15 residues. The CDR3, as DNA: TGCAGTGGACAAAAACTAAGCCTAGGAACGTACATTCAGTACTTC. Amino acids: CSGQKLSLGTYIQYF.

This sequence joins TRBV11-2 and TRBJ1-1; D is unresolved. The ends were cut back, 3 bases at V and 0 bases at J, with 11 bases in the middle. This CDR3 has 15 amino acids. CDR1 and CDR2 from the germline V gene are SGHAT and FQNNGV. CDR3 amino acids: CASSFGFAMNTEAFF. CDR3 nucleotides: TGTGCCAGCAGCTTCGGGTTTGCGATGAACACTGAAGCTTTCTTT.

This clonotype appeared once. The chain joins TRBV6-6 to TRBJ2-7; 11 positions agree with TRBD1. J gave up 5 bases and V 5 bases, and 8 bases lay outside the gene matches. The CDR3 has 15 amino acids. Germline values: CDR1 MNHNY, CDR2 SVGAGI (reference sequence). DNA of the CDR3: TGTGCCAGCAGTCTGCCGGGGACAGGGGGAAACGAGCAGTACTTC. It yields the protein CASSLPGTGGNEQYF.